The rows below give T cell receptor beta chains drawn from one sample of a study of CD8 T cells in ankylosing spondylitis. Each CDR3 protein gets one entry after TCRdb re-called the 5' RACE reads with MiXCR. Of approximately 110,000 distinct CDR3 sequences listed, approximately 25% are singletons. Sequencing was performed on synovial fluid, either unsorted or a sorted T cell fraction (not recorded which). These receptors originate from a male donor with ankylosing spondylitis. The CDR3 runs from the conserved cysteine through the conserved F or W. A D gene is named only where the DNA matches it firmly. Clone size is given for some rows only: seen once, a few or many times, or a class if the clone is expanded.

CIVSQRDYGYTF | TGCATCGTCTCCCAGAGAGACTATGGCTACACCTTC | NA | few | TRBJ1-2 | TRBV29-1
CASSFRQTGGATGELFF | TGCGCCAGCAGCTTTAGACAGACAGGGGGCGCGACCGGGGAGCTGTTTTTT | TRBD1 | NA | TRBJ2-2 | TRBV4-1
CASSQESGVNQPQHF | TGTGCCAGCAGCCAAGAGTCCGGGGTCAATCAGCCCCAGCATTTT | NA | NA | TRBJ1-5 | TRBV4-2
CSASWGDGATEAFF | TGCAGTGCTAGTTGGGGCGACGGGGCCACTGAAGCTTTCTTT | NA | NA | TRBJ1-1 | TRBV20-1
CASSQGQTIQYF | TGTGCCAGCAGCCAAGGGCAGACCATTCAGTACTTC | NA | NA | TRBJ2-4 | TRBV3-1
CASSFGPETSGELFF | TGCGCCAGCAGCTTTGGACCCGAAACCTCCGGGGAGCTGTTTTTT | NA | NA | TRBJ2-2 | TRBV5-1
CSVTKGLDEQFF | TGCAGCGTTACAAAGGGGTTGGATGAGCAGTTCTTC | NA | NA | TRBJ2-1 | TRBV29-1
CASSRMDTGELFF | TGCGCCAGCAGCCGGATGGACACCGGGGAGCTGTTTTTT | NA | many | TRBJ2-2 | TRBV4-1
CSVEDGLKATDTQYF | TGCAGCGTTGAAGATGGGCTTAAGGCGACAGATACGCAGTATTTT | NA | few | TRBJ2-3 | TRBV29-1
CSARQASGSNEQFF | TGCAGTGCCCGTCAGGCTAGCGGGAGTAATGAGCAGTTCTTC | TRBD2 | few | TRBJ2-1 | TRBV20-1
CASSLVAGWITDTQYF | TGTGCCAGCAGCTTGGTAGCGGGATGGATAACAGATACGCAGTATTTT | TRBD2 | few | TRBJ2-3 | TRBV7-2
CASSLEGQTTGELFF | TGTGCCAGCAGCTTAGAGGGACAAACAACCGGGGAGCTGTTTTTT | NA | NA | TRBJ2-2 | TRBV13